This is a list of T cell receptor beta chains from one sample in a study of early T cells in non-severe SARS-CoV-2 infection. TCRdb reanalysed the 5' RACE reads using MiXCR and keeps one entry per CDR3 protein. The sample contains tens of thousands of distinct CDR3 sequences, around 10% of which appear only once. Sequencing was done on a sample of whole blood. These receptor sequences come from an adult who was a healthcare worker with PCR-confirmed SARS-CoV-2 infection or an uninfected control (not recorded which). CDR3s leave out the opening cysteine and the closing phenylalanine or tryptophan. The D gene is left open where the match is weak. The size field is filled for only some rows; it gives once, few, many or a size class.

v_gene,abundance,d_gene,j_gene,CDR3aa
TRBV28,many,NA,TRBJ1-2,ASSSYLGYT
TRBV28,few,TRBD2,TRBJ2-4,ASSSGGLAKNIQY
TRBV28,many,TRBD1,TRBJ1-1,ASETGAFMNTEAF
TRBV7-9,NA,NA,TRBJ2-7,ASSPVDEQY
TRBV4-1,many,NA,TRBJ2-7,ASSQLEDEQY
TRBV3-1,NA,TRBD2,TRBJ2-1,ASSPSFLAGGYEQF
TRBV6-1,NA,NA,TRBJ2-7,ASSATGMGSYEQY
TRBV11-2,many,TRBD2,TRBJ2-5,ASSQLRPLARQETQY
TRBV5-1,once,NA,TRBJ2-7,ASSFPDLYGQY
TRBV11-2,many,NA,TRBJ2-1,ASSLESRDYNEQF
TRBV5-1,many,NA,TRBJ2-2,ASSLSRSGAGELF
TRBV11-2,NA,TRBD2,TRBJ2-7,ASSLAGGYDEQY
TRBV5-1,many,NA,TRBJ2-3,ASSSQRAGTDTQY
TRBV11-2,many,NA,TRBJ2-1,ASSSLTGISYNEQF